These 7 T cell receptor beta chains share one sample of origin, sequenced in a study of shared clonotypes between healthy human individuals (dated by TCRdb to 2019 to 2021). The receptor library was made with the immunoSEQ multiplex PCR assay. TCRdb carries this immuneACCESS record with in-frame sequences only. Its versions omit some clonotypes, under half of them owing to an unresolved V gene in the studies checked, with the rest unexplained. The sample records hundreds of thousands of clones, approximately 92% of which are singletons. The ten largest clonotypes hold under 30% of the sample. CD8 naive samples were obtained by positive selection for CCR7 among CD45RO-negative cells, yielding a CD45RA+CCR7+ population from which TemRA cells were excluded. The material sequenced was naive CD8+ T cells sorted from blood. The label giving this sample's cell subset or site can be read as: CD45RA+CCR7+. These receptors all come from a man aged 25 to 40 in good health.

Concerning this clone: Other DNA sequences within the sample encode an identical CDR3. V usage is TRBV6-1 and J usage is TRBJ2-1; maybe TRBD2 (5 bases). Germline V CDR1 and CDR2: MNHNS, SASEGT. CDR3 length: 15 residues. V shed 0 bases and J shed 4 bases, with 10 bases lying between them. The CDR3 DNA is TGTGCCAGCAGTGAAGCTGCGGGTGGGTACAATGAGCAGTTCTTC. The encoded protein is CASSEAAGGYNEQFF.

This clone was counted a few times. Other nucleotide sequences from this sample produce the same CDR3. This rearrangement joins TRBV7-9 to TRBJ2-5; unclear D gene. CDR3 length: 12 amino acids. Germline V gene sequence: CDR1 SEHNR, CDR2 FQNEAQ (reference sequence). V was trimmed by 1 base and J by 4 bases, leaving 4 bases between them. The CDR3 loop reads CASSLGPETQYF. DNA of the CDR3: TGTGCCAGCAGCTTAGGGCCAGAGACCCAGTACTTC.

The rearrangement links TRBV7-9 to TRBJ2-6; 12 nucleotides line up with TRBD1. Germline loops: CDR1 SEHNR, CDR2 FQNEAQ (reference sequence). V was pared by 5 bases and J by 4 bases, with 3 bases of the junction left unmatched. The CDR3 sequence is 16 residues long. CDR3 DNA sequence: TGTGCCAGCAGCCAGGGACAGGGGGCAGGGGCCAACGTCCTGACTTTC. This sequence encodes CASSQGQGAGANVLTF.

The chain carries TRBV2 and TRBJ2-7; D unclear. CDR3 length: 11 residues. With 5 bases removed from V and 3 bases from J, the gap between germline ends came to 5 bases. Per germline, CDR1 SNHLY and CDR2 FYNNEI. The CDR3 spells CASSPYYEQYF. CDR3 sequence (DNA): TGTGCCAGCAGTCCTTACTACGAGCAGTACTTC. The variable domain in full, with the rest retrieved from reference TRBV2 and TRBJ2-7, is EPEVTQTPSHQVTQMGQEVILRCVPISNHLYFYWYRQILGQKVEFLVSFYNNEISEKSEIFDDQFSVERPDGSNFTLKIRSTKLEDSAMYFCASSPYYEQYFGPGTRLTVT.

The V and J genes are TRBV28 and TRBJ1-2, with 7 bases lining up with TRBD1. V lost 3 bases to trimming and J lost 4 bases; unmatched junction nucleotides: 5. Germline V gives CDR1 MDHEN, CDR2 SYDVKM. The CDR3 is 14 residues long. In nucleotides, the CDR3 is TGTGCCAGCAGTTTTGCGGGGACAGCCTATGGCTACACCTTC. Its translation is CASSFAGTAYGYTF.

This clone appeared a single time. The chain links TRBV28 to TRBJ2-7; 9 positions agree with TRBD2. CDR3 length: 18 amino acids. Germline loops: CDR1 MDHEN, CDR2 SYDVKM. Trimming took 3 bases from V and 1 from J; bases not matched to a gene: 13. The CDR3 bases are TGTGCCAGCAGTTTCCCCCTTTCTAGCGGGGCACCTTCCTACGAGCAGTACTTC. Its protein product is CASSFPLSSGAPSYEQYF.

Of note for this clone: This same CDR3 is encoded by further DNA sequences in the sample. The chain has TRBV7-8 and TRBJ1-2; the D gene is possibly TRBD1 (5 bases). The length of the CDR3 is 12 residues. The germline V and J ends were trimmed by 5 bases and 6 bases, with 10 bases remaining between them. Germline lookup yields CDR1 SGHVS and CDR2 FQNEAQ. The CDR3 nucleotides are TGTGCCAGCAGCGAGACGGGGGATGGCTACACCTTC. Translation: CASSETGDGYTF.